This T cell receptor (beta chain) was observed in a study of T cell responses to AZD1222 COVID-19 vaccine. Overall study context: Some second doses came at about 4 weeks and others at about 12 weeks; these were pooled.

Only in-frame clones appear in the TCRdb table, and some are missing; sequencing was by immunoSEQ multiplex PCR. The sample records approximately 90,000 clones, roughly nine tenths being singletons. This CDR3 spans 16 amino acids. V shed 4 bases, J shed 5 bases, and the junction held 10 bases outside the gene matches. Germline CDR1 and CDR2: LNHDA and SQIVND (reference sequence). This receptor was taken from an adult in good health. The sample consisted of peripheral blood, taken on day 0 of AZD1222 vaccination. The V gene is TRBV19, the J gene TRBJ1-4; 7 nucleotides line up with TRBD1. CDR3 sequence reads: CASSTSPTGRNEKLFF. CDR3 nucleotide sequence: TGTGCCAGTAGTACATCTCCGACAGGGAGGAATGAAAAACTGTTTTTT.